These T cell receptor beta chains were read from a single sample in a study of monozygotic twins with cystic fibrosis. This table comes from immunoSEQ multiplex PCR, and its TCRdb copy is limited to in-frame clones, with some not included. The sample shows just over 35,000 clones, 80% to 95% of them seen only once. Sequenced input: blood. All receptors come from a boy younger than 10 with cystic fibrosis. Each CDR3 is given with its conserved first and last residue.

CDR3 length	V gene	CDR3 protein
12	TRBV7-6	CASSSVGGVRHF
14	TRBV19	CASSIDGVWSEAFF
16	TRBV15	CATSRDRVREPYEQYF
15	TRBV7-9	CASSQLSRGNTEAFF
15	TRBV7-6	CASSQITGGGSPLHF
12	TRBV29-1	CSVLLGTGELFF
12	TRBV7-6	CASSSTDNEQFF
14	TRBV29-1	CSVDLLGLNTEAFF
16	TRBV7-9	CASSSTPQGAGNTIYF
16	TRBV7-2	CASSLKGQGGSQPQHF
14	TRBV6-5	CASSYEPRDSPLHF
15	TRBV19	CASSPGTGTSYEQYF
14	TRBV5-1	CASSVGTAASPLHF
14	TRBV27	CASSLGPENTEAFF
14	TRBV5-6	CASSSVGVEYGYTF
12	TRBV27	CASTGVTGELFF